Included here is one T cell receptor beta chain sequence, with context. TCRdb re-analysed the RACE reads in MiXCR, keeping a single row per CDR3 protein. The sample includes approximately 180,000 distinct CDR3 sequences, about 31% seen only once; the top ten take nearly 3%. The CDR3 has 15 residues. Germline V gene lookup returns CDR1 SNHLY and CDR2 FYNNEI. Trimming took 7 bases from V and 0 from J, leaving 12 bases between them. The sample's time point: pre-sensitization, week 0. The treatment denotes: therapeutic diphenylcyclopropenone sensitization with weekly scalp DPC. The record originates from a study of human T cells and chemical hapten exposure.

The receptor comes from a woman younger than 45 with alopecia areata. Some clones in this sample may be carry-over from other donors' samples. The sequences come from whole blood, collected in connection with sensitization to the hapten diphenylcyclopropenone (DPC). V is TRBV2 and J is TRBJ1-4; the D gene is possibly TRBD1 (5 bases). Here the CDR3 reads CASKFVTATNEKLFF. The DNA for the CDR3 is TGTGCCAGCAAATTCGTGACAGCAACTAATGAAAAACTGTTTTTT.